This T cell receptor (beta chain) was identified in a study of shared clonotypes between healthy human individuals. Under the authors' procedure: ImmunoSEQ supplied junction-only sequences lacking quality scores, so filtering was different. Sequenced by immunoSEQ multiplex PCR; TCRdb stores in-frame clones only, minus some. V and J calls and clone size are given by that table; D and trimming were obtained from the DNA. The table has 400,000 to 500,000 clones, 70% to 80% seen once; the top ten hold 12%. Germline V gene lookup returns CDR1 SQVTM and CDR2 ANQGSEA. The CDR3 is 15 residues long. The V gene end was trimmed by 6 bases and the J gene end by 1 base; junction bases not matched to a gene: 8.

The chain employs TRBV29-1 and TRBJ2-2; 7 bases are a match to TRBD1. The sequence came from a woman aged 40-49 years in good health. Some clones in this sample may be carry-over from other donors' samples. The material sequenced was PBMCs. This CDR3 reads CSVHVQGKNTGELFF. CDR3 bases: TGCAGCGTCCACGTACAGGGGAAGAACACCGGGGAGCTGTTTTTT.